This T cell receptor (beta chain) comes out of a study of blood T cell repertoires in COVID-19. As for the study in general: The study drew acute and convalescent COVID-19 samples from the United States, Italy and Spain. The analysed material was cDNA or gDNA that came from T cells, B-cell-depleted T cells, or PBMCs.

This CDR3 contains 15 residues. Per germline, CDR1 MNHEY and CDR2 SVGAGI. V shed 5 bases and J shed 1 base, with 15 bases lying between them. This study enrolled people aged about 18 to 100 from about two dozen US geographic areas. Profiling relied on immunoSEQ multiplex PCR, and the TCRdb table lists in-frame clones only, not all of them. This table has some 430,000 clones, roughly 87% appearing once. The sequencing input was PBMCs or T cells enriched from blood (not recorded which). The V call is TRBV6-5, the J call TRBJ2-7; D is unclear. The source of this sequence is a man in his late teens or twenties who had recovered from COVID-19. The CDR3 DNA reads as TGTGCCAGCAGTCTTCGAGGAACTGCGTCCTACGAGCAGTACTTC. It is translated as CASSLRGTASYEQYF.